This is a list of T cell receptor beta chains from one sample in a study of OX40 agonist ivuxolimab in advanced cancers. Only in-frame clones appear in the TCRdb table, and some are missing; sequencing was by immunoSEQ multiplex PCR. In the table there are some 35,000 clones, about 80% of which are singletons. The sample was CD4+ or CD8+ T cells sorted from blood, taken in a trial of the OX40 agonist ivuxolimab. The receptors originated from an adult with an advanced solid tumor such as melanoma, head and neck, liver or kidney cancer. The CDR3 runs from the conserved cysteine through the conserved F or W. A D gene is named only where the DNA matches it firmly. Clone size is shown for a subset of rows, as once, few, many or a class of expanded clone.

CDR3 length: 15; clone size: NA; D gene: NA; V gene: TRBV6-5; J gene: TRBJ2-4; CDR3 protein: CASSPMDPAKNIQYF; CDR3 DNA: TGTGCCAGCAGCCCCATGGATCCAGCCAAAAACATTCAGTACTTC
CDR3 length: 14; clone size: NA; D gene: NA; V gene: TRBV2; J gene: TRBJ2-3; CDR3 protein: CASSERVYTDTQYF; CDR3 DNA: TGTGCCAGCAGTGAGAGGGTCTACACAGATACGCAGTATTTT
CDR3 length: 14; clone size: NA; D gene: TRBD1; V gene: TRBV7-9; J gene: TRBJ1-2; CDR3 protein: CASSLATGFYGYTF; CDR3 DNA: TGTGCCAGCAGCTTAGCGACAGGGTTTTATGGCTACACCTTC
CDR3 length: 16; clone size: NA; D gene: NA; V gene: TRBV6-4; J gene: TRBJ1-4; CDR3 protein: CASIWGRGLSNEKLFF; CDR3 DNA: TGTGCCAGCATCTGGGGCAGGGGACTCTCTAATGAAAAACTGTTTTTT
CDR3 length: 14; clone size: once; D gene: NA; V gene: TRBV5-6; J gene: TRBJ1-5; CDR3 protein: CASRRRAFNQPQHF; CDR3 DNA: TGTGCCAGCAGGCGGAGGGCCTTCAATCAGCCCCAGCATTTT
CDR3 length: 16; clone size: NA; D gene: TRBD1; V gene: TRBV5-1; J gene: TRBJ2-7; CDR3 protein: CASSLDLAGGFNEQYF; CDR3 DNA: TGCGCCAGCAGCTTGGACTTGGCAGGGGGCTTTAACGAGCAGTACTTC
CDR3 length: 12; clone size: NA; D gene: TRBD1; V gene: TRBV30; J gene: TRBJ2-3; CDR3 protein: CARQGSTDTQYF; CDR3 DNA: TGTGCCCGACAGGGGAGCACAGATACGCAGTATTTT
CDR3 length: 14; clone size: NA; D gene: NA; V gene: TRBV6-5; J gene: TRBJ1-3; CDR3 protein: CASSYDSSGNTIYF; CDR3 DNA: TGTGCCAGCAGTTACGACAGCTCTGGAAACACCATATATTTT
CDR3 length: 15; clone size: NA; D gene: NA; V gene: TRBV7-9; J gene: TRBJ1-6; CDR3 protein: CASSSDSGTWSPLHF; CDR3 DNA: TGTGCCAGCAGCTCGGATTCCGGGACCTGGTCACCCCTCCACTTT
CDR3 length: 14; clone size: NA; D gene: NA; V gene: TRBV11-2; J gene: TRBJ2-2; CDR3 protein: CASSLGSNTGELFF; CDR3 DNA: TGTGCCAGCAGCTTAGGTAGCAACACCGGGGAGCTGTTTTTT
CDR3 length: 14; clone size: NA; D gene: NA; V gene: TRBV7-9; J gene: TRBJ1-3; CDR3 protein: CASSSEIPGNTIYF; CDR3 DNA: TGTGCCAGCAGCTCAGAGATACCTGGAAACACCATATATTTT
CDR3 length: 14; clone size: once; D gene: TRBD1; V gene: TRBV11-2; J gene: TRBJ1-2; CDR3 protein: CASSLVRDRGGYTF; CDR3 DNA: TGTGCCAGCAGCCTAGTCCGGGACAGGGGTGGCTACACCTTC
CDR3 length: 16; clone size: NA; D gene: TRBD2; V gene: TRBV7-6; J gene: TRBJ2-1; CDR3 protein: CASSRTPGGLANEQFF; CDR3 DNA: TGTGCCAGCAGCCGTACCCCGGGGGGGCTGGCCAATGAGCAGTTCTTC
CDR3 length: 12; clone size: NA; D gene: NA; V gene: TRBV5-4; J gene: TRBJ1-1; CDR3 protein: CASSSGNTEAFF; CDR3 DNA: TGTGCCAGCAGTTCCGGGAACACTGAAGCTTTCTTT
CDR3 length: 13; clone size: NA; D gene: NA; V gene: TRBV6-5; J gene: TRBJ2-2; CDR3 protein: CASSFPGTGELFF; CDR3 DNA: TGTGCCAGCAGTTTTCCCGGGACCGGGGAGCTGTTTTTT
CDR3 length: 14; clone size: NA; D gene: NA; V gene: TRBV10-3; J gene: TRBJ1-2; CDR3 protein: CAISRVGAAGGYTF; CDR3 DNA: TGTGCCATCAGCCGAGTCGGGGCGGCGGGGGGCTACACCTTC
CDR3 length: 13; clone size: NA; D gene: TRBD1; V gene: TRBV6-5; J gene: TRBJ1-5; CDR3 protein: CASSYSRQGDQHF; CDR3 DNA: TGTGCCAGCAGTTACTCGCGACAGGGCGACCAGCATTTT
CDR3 length: 13; clone size: NA; D gene: TRBD1; V gene: TRBV2; J gene: TRBJ1-4; CDR3 protein: CASRGGASKKLFF; CDR3 DNA: TGTGCCTCCAGGGGGGGCGCCTCCAAAAAACTGTTTTTT
CDR3 length: 15; clone size: NA; D gene: TRBD1; V gene: TRBV6-1; J gene: TRBJ2-7; CDR3 protein: CASSLQGAPNYEQYF; CDR3 DNA: TGTGCCAGCAGCCTCCAGGGGGCCCCGAACTACGAGCAGTACTTC
CDR3 length: 16; clone size: NA; D gene: TRBD2; V gene: TRBV7-9; J gene: TRBJ2-2; CDR3 protein: CASSLGKREWTGELFF; CDR3 DNA: TGTGCCAGCAGCTTAGGGAAGCGGGAGTGGACCGGGGAGCTGTTTTTT